This TCR beta chain was profiled in a study of regulatory T cells in long-lasting Graves disease listed by TCRdb under 2021. Context from the whole study: Newly diagnosed Graves' disease patients had taken antithyroid drugs for less than 3 months. Persistent Graves' disease patients were compared with newly diagnosed Graves' disease patients by peripheral blood TCR sequencing and RNA sequencing. The study was conducted in China and was registered as a clinical trial. A total of 33 samples were covered by TCR sequencing, comprising some 13 persistent and roughly 20 newly diagnosed Graves' disease patients.

Library method: multiplex PCR. The reads were generated on an Illumina HiSeq 4000. To build TCR beta libraries, CDR3 regions were amplified by Arm-PCR using iRepertoire HTBI primers. Gel purification was performed on PCR products prior to sequencing. In the paper's pipeline: Gene usage analysis of CDR3 amino acid clonotypes relied on the 55 to 80 TRBV and 14 TRBJ segments identified across samples. COPE and FqMerger were used to merge the filtered high-quality paired reads into contigs. BLAST was used to align contigs to IMGT TRBV, TRBD and TRBJ reference genes, and CDR3 was defined according to IMGT. Highly expanded clones were defined as clonotypes with a frequency above 0.1%. Shannon entropy was used to measure repertoire diversity, and the Gini coefficient was used to measure V-J evenness. Public clonotypes were defined as clonotypes shared by more than one individual. TCRdb cleaned the public reads at Q25 with fastp, built clones with MiXCR and kept in-frame beta chains. Each record represents a unique CDR3 protein, reported with the most common genes and DNA among its rows. Clone size and V and J calls follow TCRdb, not the original study. This sample gives around 470,000 distinct CDR3 sequences in total; 14% of them show up just once. Around a sixth of the sample lies in the top ten.

Compared with germline, V lacks 2 bases and J lacks 5 bases; bases without a gene match: 3. Reading from cysteine to phenylalanine, the CDR3 counts 15 amino acids. Only CDR3 DNA remains: 45 bases, in frame from the first base. According to the germline V gene, CDR1 reads KGHDR and CDR2 reads SFDVKD. Sample time point, as interpreted from the label and publication: newly diagnosed GD, antithyroid drugs for less than 3 months. For both TCR sequencing and RNA sequencing, RNA was extracted from PBMCs in TRIzol. The diagnosis of Graves' disease followed American Thyroid Association guidelines. Recruitment of patients was carried out at an endocrinology department in Xi'an, China. From each patient, 7.5 to 9.5 milliliters of peripheral blood was collected into an EDTA anticoagulant tube. Ficoll Paque Plus density gradient separation was used to isolate PBMCs, and no additional T cell sorting was done. RNA quality was checked with an Agilent 2100 Bioanalyzer and agarose gel, and concentration with a NanoDrop 2000.

Broad study findings and their caveats: Patients with persistent disease shared more public clonotypes (approximately 2,500) than newly diagnosed patients did (more than 900). Only the TCR beta chain was sequenced and analyzed. Compared with newly diagnosed patients, persistent Graves' disease patients had lower TCR Shannon entropy and fewer highly expanded clones, which suggests clonal expansion. Peripheral blood alone was examined, since thyroid tissue, which constituted the primary lesion, could not be accessed. As a limitation, the authors acknowledged that the small sample size may reduce accuracy. TRBV28, TRBJ1-2 and TRBJ2-5 were preferentially used in persistent disease, while TRBV20-1 and TRBJ2-1 were favored in newly diagnosed disease.

This clonotype was counted only a few times. The antigen this receptor binds is unknown. Per-nucleotide qualities are absent, and no much larger clonotype sits a single base away. The same sample was also used in a study of T cells in Graves' hyperthyroidism and ophthalmopathy. According to the second study: Graves' hyperthyroidism was defined as stable when no progression to ophthalmopathy occurred over 18 months of follow-up. The hyperthyroidism patients were between 18 and 65 years old and newly diagnosed, with a disease duration of less than 2 months. Any patient with an uncontrolled infection, another autoimmune disease, pregnancy or lactation was excluded. Diagnoses relied on clinical symptoms, serum thyroxine and TRAb, thyroid ultrasound and orbital computed tomography. The TCR CDR3 was subjected to a first round of RT-PCR using the HTBI primer set and the Qiagen OneStep RT-PCR kit. Most expanded thyroid clonotypes (frequency above 0.001) were also detected in blood, suggesting blood repertoires may reflect thyroid immune responses. Ophthalmopathy was separated from stable hyperthyroidism by a 13 V-J signature model, with over 85% sensitivity and approximately 81% specificity obtained in cross-validation and 80%/75% obtained in testing. In validation, the model predicted progression to ophthalmopathy with 55% to 71% sensitivity and approximately 74% specificity, a median of 6.5 months before onset. TCR V-J signatures able to tell the groups apart were searched for in a discovery cohort of about a hundred patients, of whom roughly 42 had Graves' ophthalmopathy and 57 had stable Graves' hyperthyroidism. Prospective prediction of ophthalmopathy was tested in an independent validation cohort of 18 hyperthyroidism patients and 17 patients who later progressed to ophthalmopathy. The 80 to 100 discovery patients were randomly divided into training and test sets at a 7:3 ratio. Thyroid tissue and blood T-cell repertoires from six Graves' hyperthyroidism patients were also compared in the study. After sampling, hyperthyroidism patients received methimazole starting at 30 mg daily, and ophthalmopathy patients received high-dose intravenous methylprednisolone. Libraries were constructed in a second round of multiplex PCR, after which size selection and purification were performed. Libraries were sequenced paired-end with 100 bp reads on an Illumina HiSeq2000. SOAPnuke was used to process the raw data, removing reads that contained adapters or uncalled bases, had a mean Phred below 15, or lacked an exact match to the constant primer or identifier. COPE v1.2.5 was used to merge high-quality paired reads, and clonotypes were defined as unique nucleotide sequences. MiTCR v1.1 was used to align the clonotypes against IMGT TRBV, TRBD and TRBJ reference segments. The analysis was restricted to V-J combinations with a frequency above 0.0001, which together covered 99% to 99.2% of the repertoires. A TCS score was defined as the ratio between F50 (clonal expansion) and ExV (chaos), using BLOSUM62-based TCRdist between CDR3 peptides within each V-J. Welch's t-statistics and random forest reduced 500 to 550 V-J features to roughly 13, which were used in a naive Bayes classifier (R e1071). No statistical method was used to set the sample size in advance, and investigators knew the group allocation. The paper describes TCR Vbeta CDR3 sequencing of 130 to 150 peripheral blood samples, made up of about 41 ophthalmopathy patients, some 76 hyperthyroidism patients and some 17 progressor patients.

Source: peripheral blood mononuclear cells (PBMCs), taken at new diagnosis, from a patient treated with antithyroid drugs. The TCR sequence derives from a woman aged 45-65 years with Graves disease. Donor details come from another sample of the same person, matched by shared clones. The rearrangement joined TRBV24-1 to TRBJ1-5, with 9 bases aligning to TRBD1. In nucleotide form, the sequence is TGTGCCACCAGTGATTCCACAGGGGGCTATCAGCCCCAGCATTTT. It translates as CATSDSTGGYQPQHF.